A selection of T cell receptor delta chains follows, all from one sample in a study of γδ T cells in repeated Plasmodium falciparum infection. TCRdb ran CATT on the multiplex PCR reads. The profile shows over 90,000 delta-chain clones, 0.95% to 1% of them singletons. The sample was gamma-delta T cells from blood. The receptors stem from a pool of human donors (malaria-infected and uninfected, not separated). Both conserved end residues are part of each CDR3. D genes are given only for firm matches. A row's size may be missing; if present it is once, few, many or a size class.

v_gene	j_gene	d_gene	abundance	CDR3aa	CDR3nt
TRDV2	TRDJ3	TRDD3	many	CACDTSGTGGPEAWDTRQMFF	TGTGCCTGTGACACCTCGGGTACTGGGGGACCCGAGGCCTGGGACACCCGACAGATGTTTTTC
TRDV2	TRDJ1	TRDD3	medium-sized	CACDRVLGAYTDKLIF	TGTGCCTGTGACAGAGTACTGGGGGCCTACACCGATAAACTCATCTTT
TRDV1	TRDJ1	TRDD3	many	CALGFPPVVVLGDTRSELIF	TGTGCTCTTGGGTTTCCCCCCGTTGTCGTACTGGGGGATACAAGGTCGGAACTCATCTTT
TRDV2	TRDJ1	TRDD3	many	CACYPILGDTTDKLIF	TGTGCCTGTTATCCCATACTGGGGGATACGACCGATAAACTCATCTTT
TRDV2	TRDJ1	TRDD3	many	CACDTGLGIRGGTDKLIF	TGTGCCTGTGATACGGGTTTAGGGATACGCGGCGGAACCGATAAACTCATCTTT
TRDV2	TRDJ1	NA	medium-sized	CACDSGRRGTGMGKLIF	TGTGCCTGTGACTCCGGCCGAAGGGGGACCGGCATGGGTAAACTCATCTTT
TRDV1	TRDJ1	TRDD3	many	CALGEPPPGVGDTTYTDKLIF	TGTGCTCTTGGGGAACCCCCCCCGGGGGTCGGGGATACCACGTACACCGATAAACTCATCTTT
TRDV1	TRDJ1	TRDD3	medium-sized	CALGEGEGTVIPVLGIACTDKLIF	TGTGCTCTTGGGGAAGGGGAAGGAACGGTCATTCCAGTACTGGGGATTGCCTGCACCGATAAACTCATCTTT
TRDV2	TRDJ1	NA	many	CACDKLLGVKYTDKLIF	TGTGCCTGTGACAAGCTGTTGGGGGTCAAGTACACCGATAAACTCATCTTT
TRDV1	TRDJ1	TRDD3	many	CALGELRGRWLGDIGTDKLIF	TGTGCTCTTGGGGAACTTAGGGGCCGATGGCTGGGGGATATAGGCACCGATAAACTCATCTTT
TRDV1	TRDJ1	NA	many	CALGETLPTSTGGYTDKLIF	TGTGCTCTTGGGGAAACCCTTCCTACAAGTACTGGGGGATACACCGATAAACTCATCTTT
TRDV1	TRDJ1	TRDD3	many	CALGWRGGIFPPDKLIF	TGTGCTCTTGGGTGGCGAGGGGGGATATTCCCCCCCGATAAACTCATCTTT
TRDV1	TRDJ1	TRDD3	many	CALGDPSLGDTQGTDKLIF	TGTGCTCTTGGGGACCCTTCACTGGGGGATACTCAAGGGACCGATAAACTCATCTTT
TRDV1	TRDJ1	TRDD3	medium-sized	CALGEPMLPLGVDTDKLIF	TGTGCTCTTGGGGAACCTATGCTCCCCCTGGGGGTCGACACCGATAAACTCATCTTT
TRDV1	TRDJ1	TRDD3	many	CALGELDGIPGIGYTDKLIF	TGTGCTCTTGGGGAACTGGACGGGATACCCGGAATAGGGTACACCGATAAACTCATCTTT
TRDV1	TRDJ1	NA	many	CALGEGVSGDTDKLIF	TGTGCTCTTGGGGAAGGCGTAAGCGGAGACACCGATAAACTCATCTTT
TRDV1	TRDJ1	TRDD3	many	CALGPPTLSGRGIRNKLIF	TGTGCTCTTGGGCCTCCCACCCTTTCCGGACGGGGGATACGTAATAAACTCATCTTT
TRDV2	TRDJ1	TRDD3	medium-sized	CACDTLQDWGNNTDKLIF	TGTGCCTGTGACACCCTACAGGACTGGGGGAACAACACCGATAAACTCATCTTT
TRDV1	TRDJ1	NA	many	CALGDPKGCRGGLYTDKLIF	TGTGCTCTTGGGGACCCTAAAGGGTGTCGGGGCGGACTTTACACCGATAAACTCATCTTT
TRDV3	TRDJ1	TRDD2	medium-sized	CAFPSLPKRGERDKLIF	TGTGCCTTCCCATCCCTTCCTAAGAGGGGGGAAAGGGATAAACTCATCTTT
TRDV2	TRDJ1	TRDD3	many	CACDTVLVGGYAKKYTDKLIF	TGTGCCTGTGACACCGTGCTCGTGGGGGGATACGCTAAGAAGTACACCGATAAACTCATCTTT
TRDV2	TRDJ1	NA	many	CACDTRRVNSYTDKLIF	TGTGCCTGTGACACCCGGAGGGTGAATTCGTACACCGATAAACTCATCTTT
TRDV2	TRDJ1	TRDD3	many	CACDILGDYTDKLIF	TGTGCCTGTGACATACTGGGGGACTACACCGATAAACTCATCTTT
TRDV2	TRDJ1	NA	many	CACDTVMHHGENTDKLIF	TGTGCCTGTGACACCGTTATGCACCACGGGGAAAACACCGATAAACTCATCTTT
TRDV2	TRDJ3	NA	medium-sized	CACDPGFPKRFKDTITWDTRQMFF	TGTGCCTGTGACCCCGGGTTCCCTAAGCGGTTTAAGGATACTATCACCTGGGACACCCGACAGATGTTTTTC
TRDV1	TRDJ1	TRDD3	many	CALGERGATTGGHTDKLIF	TGTGCTCTTGGGGAACGGGGGGCTACGACTGGGGGACACACCGATAAACTCATCTTT
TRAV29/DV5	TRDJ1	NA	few	CSVLLCSKRTPSRPGGFGKLIF	NA
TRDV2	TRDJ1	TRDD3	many	CACDKVAPLGDRGTDKLIF	TGTGCCTGTGACAAGGTCGCTCCCCTGGGGGATAGAGGGACCGATAAACTCATCTTT
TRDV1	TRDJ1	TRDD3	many	CALGKVVNSYALWGIRGEELIF	TGTGCTCTTGGGAAGGTCGTCAATTCCTACGCCCTCTGGGGGATACGCGGGGAGGAACTCATCTTT
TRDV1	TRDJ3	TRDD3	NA	CALGERLPCTGGCVRSWDTRQMFF	TGTGCTCTTGGGGAACGGCTCCCTTGTACTGGGGGATGTGTCCGCTCCTGGGACACCCGACAGATGTTTTTC
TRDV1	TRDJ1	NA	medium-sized	CALGAPSGWPRRTDKLIF	TGTGCTCTTGGGGCACCGTCGGGCTGGCCCCGAAGGACCGATAAACTCATCTTT
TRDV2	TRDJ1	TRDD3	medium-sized	CACDDLVGDNDKLIF	TGTGCCTGTGACGACCTGGTGGGGGATAACGATAAACTCATCTTT
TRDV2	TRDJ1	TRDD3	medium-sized	CACDTLSSPSLGDGSTDKLIF	TGTGCCTGTGACACACTGAGTAGTCCATCTTTGGGGGATGGATCCACCGATAAACTCATCTTT
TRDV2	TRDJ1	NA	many	CACDSIGPHSTDKLIF	TGTGCCTGTGACTCAATTGGTCCCCATTCCACCGATAAACTCATCTTT
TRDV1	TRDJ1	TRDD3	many	CALGELSNRGYFFSGHHTDKLIF	TGTGCTCTTGGGGAACTTTCGAACCGGGGATACTTTTTCTCGGGGCATCACACCGATAAACTCATCTTT
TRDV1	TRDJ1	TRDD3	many	CALGECQTLGDTGTDKLIF	TGTGCTCTTGGGGAATGTCAAACACTGGGGGATACCGGCACCGATAAACTCATCTTT
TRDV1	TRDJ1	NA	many	CALGLPPYGFYTDKLIF	TGTGCTCTTGGGCTACCCCCCTACGGTTTCTACACCGATAAACTCATCTTT
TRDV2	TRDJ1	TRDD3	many	CACDTVGLSGGNYTDKLIF	TGTGCCTGTGACACAGTAGGCCTGTCTGGGGGAAATTACACCGATAAACTCATCTTT
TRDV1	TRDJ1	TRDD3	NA	CALGELPFTMTGGYARRLYTGKLIF	TGTGCTCTTGGGGAATTACCTTTCACGATGACTGGGGGATACGCGCGCCGACTGTACACCGGTAAACTCATCTTT
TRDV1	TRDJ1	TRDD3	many	CALGDVPYHPYYWGINTDKLIF	TGTGCTCTTGGGGACGTTCCCTACCATCCGTATTACTGGGGGATAAACACCGATAAACTCATCTTT
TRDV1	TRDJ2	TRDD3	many	CALGGREYWGIVAQLFF	TGTGCTCTTGGGGGCAGGGAATACTGGGGGATAGTAGCACAACTCTTCTTT
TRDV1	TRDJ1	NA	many	CALGELVVRVWGSINTDKLIF	TGTGCTCTTGGGGAACTAGTCGTCCGCGTGTGGGGGTCAATTAACACCGATAAACTCATCTTT
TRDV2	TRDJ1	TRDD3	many	CACNTVRGLNVLGDTRYTDKLIF	TGTGCCTGTAACACCGTGAGAGGGTTGAACGTACTGGGGGATACGCGGTACACCGATAAACTCATCTTT
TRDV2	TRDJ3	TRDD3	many	CACDPKGFTGGYASSWDTRQMFF	TGTGCCTGTGACCCCAAGGGTTTTACTGGGGGATACGCTAGCTCCTGGGACACCCGACAGATGTTTTTC
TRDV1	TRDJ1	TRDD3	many	CALGEHYVSGDIDTDKLIF	TGTGCTCTTGGGGAACATTACGTCTCGGGGGATATTGATACCGATAAACTCATCTTT
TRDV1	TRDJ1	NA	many	CALGDIKAFPVGLIF	TGTGCTCTTGGGGATATCAAGGCCTTCCCCGTTGGACTCATCTTT